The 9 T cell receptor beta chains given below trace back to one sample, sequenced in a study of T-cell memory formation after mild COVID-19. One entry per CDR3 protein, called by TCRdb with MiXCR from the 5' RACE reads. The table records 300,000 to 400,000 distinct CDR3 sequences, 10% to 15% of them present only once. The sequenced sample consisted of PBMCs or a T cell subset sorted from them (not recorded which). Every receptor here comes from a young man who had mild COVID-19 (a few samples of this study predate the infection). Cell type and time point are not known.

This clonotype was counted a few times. The CDR3, as DNA: TGTGCCAGCAGCCGAGGCGAAGCTTTCTTT. Residues: CASSRGEAFF. The rearrangement links TRBV7-9 to TRBJ1-1; no firm D call. V shed 5 bases and J shed 8 bases, with 6 bases lying between them. Germline values: CDR1 SEHNR, CDR2 FQNEAQ (reference sequence). The CDR3 has 10 amino acids.

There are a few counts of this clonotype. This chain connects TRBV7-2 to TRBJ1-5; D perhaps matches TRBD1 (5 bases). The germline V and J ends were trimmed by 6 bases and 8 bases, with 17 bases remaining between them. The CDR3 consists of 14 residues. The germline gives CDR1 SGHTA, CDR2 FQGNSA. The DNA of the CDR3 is TGTGCCAGCAGACAGGCCCACAGGTCTGAGCCCCAGCATTTT. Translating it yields CASRQAHRSEPQHF.

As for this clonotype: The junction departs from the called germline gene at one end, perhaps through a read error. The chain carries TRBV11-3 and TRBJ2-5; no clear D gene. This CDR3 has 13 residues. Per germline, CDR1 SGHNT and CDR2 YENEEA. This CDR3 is CASSLASQKTQYF. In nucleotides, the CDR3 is TGTGCCAGCAGCTTAGCCAGCCAAAAGACCCAGTACTTC.

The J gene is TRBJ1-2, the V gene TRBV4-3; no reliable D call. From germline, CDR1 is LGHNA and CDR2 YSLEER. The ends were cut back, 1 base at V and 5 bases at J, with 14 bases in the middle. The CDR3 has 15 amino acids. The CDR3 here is CASSQGQASGYGYTF. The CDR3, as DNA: TGCGCCAGCAGCCAAGGGCAGGCCTCTGGGTATGGCTACACCTTC.

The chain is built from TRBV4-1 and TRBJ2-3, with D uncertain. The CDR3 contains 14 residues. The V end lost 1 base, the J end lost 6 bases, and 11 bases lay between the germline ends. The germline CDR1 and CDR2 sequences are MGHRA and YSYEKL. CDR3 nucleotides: TGCGCCAGCAGCCAAGGGACCTATCGGGATACGCAGTATTTT. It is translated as CASSQGTYRDTQYF.

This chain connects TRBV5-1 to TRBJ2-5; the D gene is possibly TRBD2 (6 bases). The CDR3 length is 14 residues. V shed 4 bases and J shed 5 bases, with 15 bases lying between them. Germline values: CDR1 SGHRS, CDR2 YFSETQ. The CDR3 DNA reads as TGCGCCAGCAGCCCCCATGGAGGGGATGAGACCCAGTACTTC. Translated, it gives CASSPHGGDETQYF.

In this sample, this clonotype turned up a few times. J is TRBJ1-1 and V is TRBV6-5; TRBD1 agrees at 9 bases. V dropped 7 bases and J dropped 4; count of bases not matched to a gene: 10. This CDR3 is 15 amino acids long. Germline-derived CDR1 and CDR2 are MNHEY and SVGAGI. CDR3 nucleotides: TGTGCCAGCACCTCGACAGGGGGTCAGGGCACTGAAGCTTTCTTT. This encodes CASTSTGGQGTEAFF.

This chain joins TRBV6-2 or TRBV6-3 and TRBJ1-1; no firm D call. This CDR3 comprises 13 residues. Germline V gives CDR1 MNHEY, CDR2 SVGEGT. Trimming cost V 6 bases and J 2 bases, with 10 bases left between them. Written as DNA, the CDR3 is TGTGCCAGCAGCGATCTGGGCAACACTGAAGCTTTCTTT. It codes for CASSDLGNTEAFF.

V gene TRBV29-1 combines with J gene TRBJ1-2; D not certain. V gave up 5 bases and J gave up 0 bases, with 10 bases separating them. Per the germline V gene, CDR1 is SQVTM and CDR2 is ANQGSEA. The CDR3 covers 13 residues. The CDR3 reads CSVMAGTNYGYTF. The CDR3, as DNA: TGCAGCGTTATGGCAGGAACTAACTATGGCTACACCTTC.